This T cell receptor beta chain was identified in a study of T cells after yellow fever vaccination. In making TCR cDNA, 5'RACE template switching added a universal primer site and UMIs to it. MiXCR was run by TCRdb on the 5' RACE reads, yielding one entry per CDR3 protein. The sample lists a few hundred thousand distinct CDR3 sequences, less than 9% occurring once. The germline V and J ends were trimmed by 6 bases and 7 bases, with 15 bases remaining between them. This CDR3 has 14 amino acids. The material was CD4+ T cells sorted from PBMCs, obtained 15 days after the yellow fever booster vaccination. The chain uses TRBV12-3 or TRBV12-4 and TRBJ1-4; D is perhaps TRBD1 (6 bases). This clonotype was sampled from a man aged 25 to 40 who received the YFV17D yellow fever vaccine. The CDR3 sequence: CASRQTGQGEKLFF. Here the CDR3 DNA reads TGTGCCAGCAGACAGACAGGTCAAGGTGAAAAACTGTTTTTT.